A selection of T cell receptor beta chains follows, all from one sample in a study of blood T cells in healthy people across ages. TCRdb called the 5' RACE reads again in MiXCR, with one record for every CDR3 protein. The sample consists of about 970,000 distinct CDR3 sequences, approximately 50% of them appearing once. The source material was blood. The source of these receptors is a woman aged 55-69 years in good health. Each CDR3 is given with its conserved first and last residue. D genes are given only for firm matches. Expanded clones are given a class, and other clones once, few, many or no size at all.

-	TRBJ2-5	-	TRBV20-1	TGCAGTGGCACAGAAGAGACCCAGTACTTC	CSGTEETQYF
-	TRBJ2-5	TRBD2	TRBV6-6	TGTGCCACGCGGGAGGGAGGGTACCAAGAGACCCAGTACTTC	CATREGGYQETQYF
-	TRBJ1-2	-	TRBV6-5	TGTGCCTCCCGGAGAGGGGGAAGAACCTATGGCTACACCTTC	CASRRGGRTYGYTF
-	TRBJ1-2	-	TRBV6-6	TGTGCCAGCAGGGTCTTTGGATCCGGCTACACCTTC	CASRVFGSGYTF
-	TRBJ2-1	TRBD1	TRBV3-1	TGTGCCAGCAGCCCCCCCGGCTGGACAGGGGGCAATGAGCAGTTCTTC	CASSPPGWTGGNEQFF
-	TRBJ1-5	-	TRBV6-1	TGTGCCAGCAGGGTTAGGGAGGCTGTCGGTCAGCCCCAGCATTTT	CASRVREAVGQPQHF
-	TRBJ2-5	TRBD1	TRBV9	TGTGCCAGCAGCGTCGGGACAGGGGACATTGGGACCCAGTACTTC	CASSVGTGDIGTQYF
-	TRBJ2-6	-	TRBV4-3	TGCGCCAGCAGCCAAGACGTAGCTTTGGGCTCTGGGGCCAACGTCCTGACTTTC	CASSQDVALGSGANVLTF
-	TRBJ2-7	TRBD2	TRBV30	TGTGCCTGGGCGGGTAGCTCCAGCGGGGCATACGAGCAGTACTTC	CAWAGSSSGAYEQYF
-	TRBJ2-1	TRBD1	TRBV19	TGTGCCAGCTCGACAGGGGGGTACAATGAGCAGTTCTTC	CASSTGGYNEQFF
few	TRBJ2-7	-	TRBV29-1	TGCAGCGTTGACCCCGACGGGTACGAGCAGTACTTC	CSVDPDGYEQYF
few	TRBJ2-7	TRBD2	TRBV6-5	TGTGCCAGCAGTTACTCGAGCGGGAGAGGCTACGAGCAGTACTTC	CASSYSSGRGYEQYF
-	TRBJ2-2	TRBD1	TRBV13	TGTGCCAGCAGCATGCTACGGGGACAGAGGAGGACCGGGGAGCTGTTTTTT	CASSMLRGQRRTGELFF
-	TRBJ2-3	-	TRBV20-1	TGCAGTGCTAGAACCGGTTACACAGATACGCAGTATTTT	CSARTGYTDTQYF
-	TRBJ2-1	TRBD2	TRBV20-1	TGCAGTGCTAGAGACCCCGGGCTAGCGGGAGGAGGGCGCCGAGAGCAGTTCTTC	CSARDPGLAGGGRREQFF
-	TRBJ2-5	-	TRBV12-3/TRBV12-4	TGTGCCAGCAGTTTGGAGAGATTAGAGACCCAGTACTTC	CASSLERLETQYF
once	TRBJ1-2	-	TRBV20-1	TGCAGTGCCACAAAAGGGCTCGACAGATATGGCTACACCTTC	CSATKGLDRYGYTF
-	TRBJ2-5	-	TRBV6-2/TRBV6-3	TGTGCCAGCGCCCGGGTCCGGAGCGAGACCCAGTACTTC	CASARVRSETQYF
-	TRBJ2-5	TRBD1	TRBV7-2	TGTGCCAGCAGTGGCCAACAGGGGAGCTCAGAGACCCAGTACTTC	CASSGQQGSSETQYF
-	TRBJ2-1	TRBD2	TRBV4-3	TGCGCCAGCAGCCAAGAGGTTACTAGCGGGATCAATGAGCAGTTCTTC	CASSQEVTSGINEQFF
many	TRBJ2-7	-	TRBV7-8	TGTGCCAGCAGCTTAGTCTTCTACGAGCAGTACTTC	CASSLVFYEQYF